The following is a T cell receptor beta chain sequence with its context. Clones were read by immunoSEQ multiplex PCR, and TCRdb kept only the in-frame ones, dropping some. The data contain more than 2,000,000 clones, just over 90% of them singletons. This sample is drawn from a study of shared clonotypes between healthy human individuals. V was pared by 4 bases and J by 5 bases, with 7 bases of the junction left unmatched. The CDR3 loop spans 15 amino acids. The germline gives CDR1 MNHEY, CDR2 SVGAGI. The gene calls are TRBV6-5 and TRBJ2-2, with 7 bases fitting TRBD2. This TCR derives from a man aged 18 to 35 in good health. Material: naive CD4+ T cells sorted from blood. Subset meaning: CD45RA+ positively selected. The CDR3 loop reads CASSSRTGGTGELFF. The DNA for the CDR3 is TGTGCCAGCAGTTCGCGGACGGGAGGAACCGGGGAGCTGTTTTTT.